This T cell receptor (beta chain) is drawn from a study of metastatic and nonmetastatic thyroid tumors. Study in general: Comparative analysis of repertoires was undertaken across blood and tumor or nodule tissue obtained from malignant and benign thyroid patients.

About this clone itself: The antigen is not known.

Original processing notes: What underpinned the distant-metastasis classifier for papillary thyroid cancer was the set of CDR3 differences across clinicopathological groups. TCRdb called clones again from the PCR reads with MiXCR. Clone size and V and J calls follow TCRdb, not the original study. The table lists more than 14,000 clones, 20% to 25% of them singletons. The CDR3 is 18 residues long. V shed 2 bases and J 4 bases; nucleotides not matched to a gene: 16. CDR1 and CDR2 (germline): SGHRS, YFSETQ. Study-wide findings and caveats: Across blood and tumor, TCR beta diversity in malignant thyroid tumors was reportedly significantly higher than in benign nodules.

Not a single patient had been given any form of treatment at any point before undergoing thyroid surgery. This chain connects TRBV5-1 to TRBJ1-1, with 8 bases fitting TRBD1. This clonotype was obtained from a female donor with papillary thyroid cancer or a benign thyroid nodule (not recorded which). Some clones in this sample may be carry-over from other donors' samples. Specimen: tumor tissue. This chain's CDR3 is CASSFIRGQVTPGTEAFF. As DNA, the CDR3 is TGCGCCAGCAGCTTTATTCGGGGACAGGTGACCCCTGGCACTGAAGCTTTCTTT.